The 15 T cell receptor beta chains below all came from one sample that was sequenced in a study of early T cells in non-severe SARS-CoV-2 infection. TCRdb re-analysed the 5' RACE reads in MiXCR, keeping a single row per CDR3 protein. The sample contains 55,000 or so distinct CDR3 sequences, more than 6.5% of which appear only once. The material sequenced was whole blood, taken at baseline. These receptors originate from an adult who was a healthcare worker with PCR-confirmed SARS-CoV-2 infection or an uninfected control (not recorded which).

Ten or more counts support this clonotype. The chain is built from TRBV3-1 and TRBJ2-1; D not certain. CDR1 and CDR2 (germline): LGHDT, YNNKEL (reference sequence). CDR3 size: 11 residues. Deletions cut 7 bases from V and 4 bases from J, with 5 bases between. CDR3 nucleotide sequence: TGTGCCAGCACCCAGTACAATGAGCAGTTCTTC. Amino acids: CASTQYNEQFF.

This clonotype has a handful of counts. The chain uses TRBV15 and TRBJ1-2; the D gene is possibly TRBD1 (6 bases). The CDR3 consists of 20 residues. V was trimmed by 0 bases and J by 3 bases, leaving 26 bases between them. The germline V gene encodes CDR1 LNHNV and CDR2 YYDKDF (reference sequence). In DNA form, the CDR3 reads TGTGCCACCAGCAGAGATGTTCTGACAGGCGTACTGAACGGCGACTATGGCTACACCTTC. Encoded protein: CATSRDVLTGVLNGDYGYTF.

At least ten counts were recorded for this clonotype. The rearrangement uses TRBV5-4 and TRBJ2-3; 8 bases are a match to TRBD1. The germline V gene encodes CDR1 SGHNT and CDR2 YYREEE (reference sequence). V lost 2 bases to trimming and J lost 2 bases; unmatched junction nucleotides: 7. This CDR3 comprises 16 residues. The DNA of the CDR3 is TGTGCCAGCAGCTTTTTTCCAGGGGGCTTCACAGATACGCAGTATTTT. It codes for CASSFFPGGFTDTQYF. Drawing the rest from reference TRBV5-4 and TRBJ2-3, the complete variable domain is ETGVTQSPTHLIKTRGQQVTLRCSSQSGHNTVSWYQQALGQGPQFIFQYYREEENGRGNFPPRFSGLQFPNYSSELNVNALELDDSALYLCASSFFPGGFTDTQYFGPGTRLTVL.

Notes on this clonotype: The CDR3 end shows no conserved phenylalanine or tryptophan, and so a read error is likely. This rearrangement joins TRBV9 to TRBJ2-3; D might be TRBD2 (7 bases). V was shortened by 3 bases and J by 6 bases, with 17 bases between the two germline ends. The CDR3 totals 15 residues. The germline V gene has CDR1 SGDLS and CDR2 YYNGEE. The CDR3 DNA sequence: TGTGCCAGCAGCGCCACCGGGGGGCCCCAGGATACGCAGTATTCT. It codes for CASSATGGPQDTQYS.

The rearrangement uses TRBV2 and TRBJ2-2; D call uncertain. This CDR3 contains 14 residues. V lost 4 bases and J 9 bases, leaving 15 bases between the germline ends. Germline values: CDR1 SNHLY, CDR2 FYNNEI. For the CDR3, the DNA is TGTGCCAGCAGTGGACAACAGATAGCCCGGGAGCTGTTTTTT. This translates into CASSGQQIARELFF. Full variable domain (outside the CDR3, taken from reference TRBV2 and TRBJ2-2): EPEVTQTPSHQVTQMGQEVILRCVPISNHLYFYWYRQILGQKVEFLVSFYNNEISEKSEIFDDQFSVERPDGSNFTLKIRSTKLEDSAMYFCASSGQQIARELFFGEGSRLTVL.

In this sample, this clonotype turned up many times. The chain combines TRBV28 with TRBJ2-5; 7 positions agree with TRBD2. J lost 3 bases, V lost 10 bases, and 5 bases had no gene match. Per germline, CDR1 MDHEN and CDR2 SYDVKM. The CDR3 is 12 amino acids. CDR3 in amino acids: CAIRDYKETQYF. The CDR3 bases are TGTGCCATCCGGGACTATAAAGAGACCCAGTACTTC.

In this sample, this clonotype turned up a few times. The rearrangement joins TRBV20-1 to TRBJ1-5; 7 nucleotides agree with TRBD1. Germline CDR1 is DFQATT and CDR2 is SNEGSKA (reference sequence). Losses at the gene ends were 2 bases for V and 2 bases for J; bases not matched to a gene: 0. The CDR3 extends over 13 amino acids. CDR3 coding DNA: TGCAGTGCTAGACAGGGGGGCAATCAGCCCCAGCATTTT. It encodes CSARQGGNQPQHF.

A word on this clonotype: A read error may account for a junction end that differs from germline. The chain couples TRBV10-3 to TRBJ2-7; D may correspond to TRBD1 or TRBD2 (6 bases each). Germline CDR1 is ENHRY and CDR2 is SYGVKD. The CDR3 spans 15 residues. CDR3 in amino acids: CAISGGEQGLYGQYF. In nucleotides, the CDR3 is TGTGCCATCAGTGGGGGGGAACAGGGCCTTTACGGGCAGTACTTC.

This clonotype was counted many times. The V call is TRBV6-2 or TRBV6-3, the J call TRBJ2-1; possibly TRBD1 or TRBD2 for D (5 bases each). Trimming removed 3 bases from V and 6 bases from J, with 15 bases in between. The CDR3 runs 15 residues. Germline loops: CDR1 MNHEY, CDR2 SVGEGT. The CDR3 spells CASSYLALGRNEQFF. The CDR3 bases are TGTGCCAGCAGTTATTTGGCCCTGGGACGCAATGAGCAGTTCTTC.

This clonotype was detected a few times. V usage is TRBV28 and J usage is TRBJ1-3, with D tentatively TRBD1 (5 bases). The CDR3 is 15 amino acids. Between the trimmed V and J ends, which lost 7 bases and 2 bases, there was a span of 15 bases. CDR1 and CDR2 (germline): MDHEN, SYDVKM. The CDR3 is CASTWSRGTGNTIYF. The CDR3, as DNA: TGTGCCAGCACTTGGTCTCGGGGGACTGGAAACACCATATATTTT.

This clonotype was detected many times. This chain links TRBV7-9 with TRBJ2-3; TRBD1 matches at 12 bases. CDR3 length equals 16 residues. Germline V gene sequence: CDR1 SEHNR, CDR2 FQNEAQ (reference sequence). With V trimmed by 5 bases and J by 4 bases, 7 bases remained unmatched. The CDR3 nucleotides are TGTGCCAGCAGCCCCCGGGACAGGGGGCGCCCAGATACGCAGTATTTT. As protein: CASSPRDRGRPDTQYF. Looking up the rest from reference TRBV7-9 and TRBJ2-3 gives the full variable domain: DTGVSQNPRHKITKRGQNVTFRCDPISEHNRLYWYRQTLGQGPEFLTYFQNEAQLEKSRLLSDRFSAERPKGSFSTLEIQRTEQGDSAMYLCASSPRDRGRPDTQYFGPGTRLTVL.

In its sample, this clonotype was seen many times. This sequence joins TRBV5-5 and TRBJ1-6; D gene uncertain. Germline assignment: CDR1 SGHKS and CDR2 YYEKEE (reference sequence). V was trimmed by 4 bases and J by 8 bases, leaving 16 bases between them. The CDR3 has 15 amino acids. CDR3 nucleotides: TGTGCCAGCAGCCCTGGAGGCAGTGGGTATTCACCCCTCCACTTT. This encodes CASSPGGSGYSPLHF.

This clonotype has only a few counts. V is TRBV28 and J is TRBJ2-7, with 9 nucleotides matching TRBD1. Germline CDR1 is MDHEN and CDR2 is SYDVKM. This CDR3 is 14 amino acids long. Trimming removed 2 bases from V and 2 bases from J; junction bases left unmatched: 1. This CDR3 reads CASSLGDRAYEQYF. CDR3 DNA: TGTGCCAGCAGTTTAGGGGACAGGGCCTACGAGCAGTACTTC.

This clonotype was recorded a few times. The chain couples TRBV5-5 to TRBJ1-1; D unresolved. V was cut by 4 bases and J by 5 bases, with 9 bases left in between. Germline values: CDR1 SGHKS, CDR2 YYEKEE (reference sequence). The length of the CDR3 is 12 residues. Written as DNA, the CDR3 is TGTGCCAGCAGCAACTACGTGACTGAAGCTTTCTTT. Encoded protein: CASSNYVTEAFF.

This clonotype was seen only a few times. The chain uses TRBV27 and TRBJ2-1; 7 positions match TRBD2. Germline V CDR1 and CDR2: MNHEY, SMNVEV (reference sequence). J gave up 2 bases and V 4 bases, and 11 bases lay outside the gene matches. There are 17 residues in the CDR3. Written as DNA, the CDR3 is TGTGCCAGCAGTTCTCAATGGGGGGGAACGGCCTACAATGAGCAGTTCTTC. Its protein is CASSSQWGGTAYNEQFF.